This paragraph covers one TCR beta chain sequence. The sample comes from a study of blood T cell repertoires in COVID-19. CDR1 MRHNA and CDR2 SNTAGT come from the germline V gene. The V end was cut by 6 bases, the J end by 4 bases, with 22 bases between. There are 17 residues in the CDR3. Produced via immunoSEQ multiplex PCR; TCRdb's table is partial and in-frame only. The data hold approximately 65,000 clones, with 86% observed a single time. The sequenced material came from peripheral blood. J is TRBJ1-5 and V is TRBV6-4; D gene ambiguous. The origin of this receptor is a middle-aged man with acute or convalescent COVID-19. CDR3: CASRSDSRERVNQPQHF. The CDR3 DNA follows: TGTGCCAGCAGGAGTGACTCGCGGGAGCGGGTAAATCAGCCCCAGCATTTT.